A selection of T cell receptor beta chains follows, all from one sample in a study of Ad26.COV2.S vaccination and SARS-CoV-2 variants. Only in-frame clones appear in the TCRdb table, and some are missing; sequencing was by immunoSEQ multiplex PCR. The sample lists 380,000 or so clones; roughly 91% were seen once. Sample: peripheral blood, taken in a trial of Ad26.COV2.S vaccine versus placebo. These receptors all come from a person between 18 and 59 years old who received the Ad26.COV2.S COVID-19 vaccine or a placebo. Each CDR3 is given with its conserved first and last residue. The order of the fields is clone size, J gene, D gene, V gene, CDR3 DNA, CDR3 protein. A D gene is named only where the DNA matches it firmly. Rows may omit the clone size; those that give it use once, few, many or a size class.

size: .
J: TRBJ1-6
D: .
V: TRBV2
DNA: TGTGCCAGCAGACAGTATAATTCACCCCTCCACTTT
CDR3: CASRQYNSPLHF

size: .
J: TRBJ2-7
D: .
V: TRBV30
DNA: TGTGCCTGGAGTGCTGGCAGATTATTCTACGAGCAGTACTTC
CDR3: CAWSAGRLFYEQYF

size: .
J: TRBJ2-7
D: .
V: TRBV7-9
DNA: TGTGCCAGCAGCATCCCCGGGACTTCCTACGAGCAGTACTTC
CDR3: CASSIPGTSYEQYF

size: .
J: TRBJ2-3
D: .
V: TRBV30
DNA: TGTGCCTGGAGTGTACAGGCCCCCCGACCAGATACGCAGTATTTT
CDR3: CAWSVQAPRPDTQYF

size: .
J: TRBJ1-1
D: TRBD1
V: TRBV28
DNA: TGTGCCAGCATTACAGGGGCTGACACTGAAGCTTTCTTT
CDR3: CASITGADTEAFF

size: .
J: TRBJ2-2
D: TRBD2
V: TRBV7-6
DNA: TGTGCCAGCAGCGCAGCGGGGGGCCCGAACACCGGGGAGCTGTTTTTT
CDR3: CASSAAGGPNTGELFF

size: many
J: TRBJ2-7
D: TRBD2
V: TRBV2
DNA: TGTGCCAGCATCCGGCGGGAGGGCCGGGAGCAGTACTTC
CDR3: CASIRREGREQYF

size: .
J: TRBJ2-1
D: TRBD2
V: TRBV4-1
DNA: TGCGCCAGCAGCCGGGACTATAGAAACTACAATGAGCAGTTCTTC
CDR3: CASSRDYRNYNEQFF

size: .
J: TRBJ2-1
D: TRBD2
V: TRBV9
DNA: TGTGCCAGCAGCGTAGGCAATATAGCGGGGCCCAATGAGCAGTTCTTC
CDR3: CASSVGNIAGPNEQFF

size: .
J: TRBJ2-1
D: .
V: TRBV5-1
DNA: TGCGCCAGCAGCTTGGATTGGCAGGTACAGGGTGGTGAGCAGTTCTTC
CDR3: CASSLDWQVQGGEQFF

size: .
J: TRBJ1-6
D: .
V: TRBV5-6
DNA: TGTGCCAGCAGCTTGGGTCTAAGATCGGATACACCCCTCCACTTT
CDR3: CASSLGLRSDTPLHF

size: few
J: TRBJ1-4
D: .
V: TRBV28
DNA: TGTGCCACGGCAGGGTTGCGTTTTGAAAAACTGTTTTTT
CDR3: CATAGLRFEKLFF

size: .
J: TRBJ1-4
D: .
V: TRBV15
DNA: TGTGCCACCAGCAGAGAAGGGAAAGATCGTGAAAAACTGTTTTTT
CDR3: CATSREGKDREKLFF

size: .
J: TRBJ2-1
D: .
V: TRBV18
DNA: TGTGCCAGCTCCCCTTTAGGGGGCAATGAGCAGTTCTTC
CDR3: CASSPLGGNEQFF

size: .
J: TRBJ1-1
D: .
V: TRBV2
DNA: TGTGCCAGCAGTGGGGTTGGGGGCATGAAAGCTTTCTTT
CDR3: CASSGVGGMKAFF

size: .
J: TRBJ2-1
D: .
V: TRBV7-2
DNA: TGTGCCAGCAGCCCGAGGGGGACACCCAAACGTTACAATGAGCAGTTCTTC
CDR3: CASSPRGTPKRYNEQFF

size: .
J: TRBJ1-2
D: .
V: TRBV5-1
DNA: TGCGCCAGCAGCTTGGCCGTAGAGACTCCTGGCTACACCTTC
CDR3: CASSLAVETPGYTF

size: .
J: TRBJ2-3
D: TRBD1
V: TRBV24-1
DNA: TGTGCCACCAGTTCAACAGGGGGCGCATCGGATACGCAGTATTTT
CDR3: CATSSTGGASDTQYF